This TCR beta chain stems from a study of blood T cell repertoires in COVID-19. Per the study methods: Estimation of nucleated cell counts relied on the amplification of reference gene primers. Profiled with immunoSEQ multiplex PCR; TCRdb holds only in-frame clones, not every one. D and trimming come from the DNA, and the V and J calls and clone size come from that table. The table includes hundreds of thousands of clones, 88% detected once. The CDR3 is 14 amino acids. The germline V gene encodes CDR1 LNHDA and CDR2 SQIVND (reference sequence). With 1 base removed from V and 3 bases from J, the gap between germline ends came to 10 bases.

The rearrangement links TRBV19 to TRBJ2-7, with a possible D match to TRBD1 (6 bases). The clonotype originates from a woman in her forties or fifties with active or convalescent COVID-19. Sequenced input: peripheral blood. This CDR3 reads CASSIAGEHYEQYF. DNA of the CDR3: TGTGCCAGTAGTATAGCAGGGGAGCACTACGAGCAGTACTTC.